This passage covers 20 T cell receptor beta chains from one sample sequenced in a study of human T cells and chemical hapten exposure. Documented time point: patch test 1, 2 weeks after DPC sensitization. Indicated treatment: therapeutic diphenylcyclopropenone sensitization with weekly scalp DPC. Via MiXCR, TCRdb re-called the RACE reads, giving one row per CDR3 protein. The table records 95,000 or so distinct CDR3 sequences, 10% of them present only once. Sample: whole blood, taken in connection with sensitization to the hapten diphenylcyclopropenone (DPC). The source is a man between 40 and 49 years old with alopecia areata. Some clones in this sample may be carry-over from other donors' samples.

There are a few counts of this clonotype. DNA of the CDR3: TGCAGTGCTAGCGAGGCTAACACCGGGGAGCTGTTTTTT. Translating gives CSASEANTGELFF. V is TRBV20-1 and J is TRBJ2-2; D is uncertain. V was trimmed by 3 bases and J by 2 bases, leaving 7 bases between them. From germline, CDR1 is DFQATT and CDR2 SNEGSKA (reference sequence). The CDR3 is 13 residues long.

This clonotype was found a few times. The rearrangement joins TRBV24-1 to TRBJ2-1, with D possibly TRBD2 on 5 matching bases. Trimming cost V 1 base and J 5 bases, with 17 bases left between them. Per germline, CDR1 KGHDR and CDR2 SFDVKD. The CDR3 has 17 amino acids. The CDR3: CATSDFSLAGAHNEQFF. CDR3 DNA: TGTGCCACCAGTGATTTTAGTCTGGCGGGTGCCCACAATGAGCAGTTCTTC.

This chain connects TRBV6-5 to TRBJ1-2, with D possibly matching TRBD1 (5 bases). Per the germline V gene, CDR1 is MNHEY and CDR2 is SVGAGI. Trimming left V 2 bases short and J 4 bases short, with 8 bases between. This CDR3 comprises 13 residues. CDR3 nucleotide sequence: TGTGCCAGCAGTTACGGGGGGACCTATGGCTACACCTTC. Its translation: CASSYGGTYGYTF.

This clonotype was seen more than once but under ten times. The J gene is TRBJ2-4, the V gene TRBV11-1; a possible D gene is TRBD2 (7 bases). The CDR3 is 18 amino acids. Trimming stripped 1 base from V and 9 bases from J, with 25 bases between. Per germline, CDR1 SGHAT and CDR2 FQDESV (reference sequence). The CDR3 protein is CASSLVGGRGGLWGIQYF. The DNA for the CDR3 is TGTGCCAGCAGCTTAGTCGGCGGGAGAGGGGGACTTTGGGGCATTCAGTACTTC.

This clonotype was seen at least ten times. The gene calls are TRBV12-3 or TRBV12-4 and TRBJ1-1; D may be TRBD1 (6 bases). There are 11 residues in the CDR3. V shed 4 bases and J shed 11 bases, with 11 bases lying between them. The CDR3 DNA is TGTGCCAGCAGTTCTACAGGGTTGGCTTTCTTT. It codes for CASSSTGLAFF.

The genes are TRBV5-1 and TRBJ1-1; no clear D gene. Trimming shortened V by 0 bases and J by 0 bases, and 12 bases separated the two germline ends. This CDR3 spans 16 amino acids. In germline, CDR1 is SGHRS, CDR2 YFSETQ. Here the CDR3 DNA reads TGCGCCAGCAGCTTGGAAGTCAGAACCATGAACACTGAAGCTTTCTTT. Translated, it gives CASSLEVRTMNTEAFF.

This clonotype was counted between two and nine times. This sequence joins TRBV3-1 and TRBJ2-7; D is undetermined. Trimming removed 0 bases from V and 3 bases from J, with 6 bases in between. The CDR3 has 13 amino acids. Germline V gene sequence: CDR1 LGHDT, CDR2 YNNKEL (reference sequence). The CDR3 DNA sequence: TGTGCCAGCAGCCAAGATCTCGGCTACGAGCAGTACGTC. Its translation is CASSQDLGYEQYV.

This clonotype was seen a handful of times. V and J are TRBV6-2 or TRBV6-3 and TRBJ1-5, with D possibly matching TRBD1 (5 bases). Germline loops: CDR1 MNHEY, CDR2 SVGEGT. Trimming pared 3 bases from V and 9 bases from J, leaving 24 bases between. CDR3 length: 17 amino acids. The CDR3 loop is CASSYYPGLGGSSPQHF. In DNA form, the CDR3 reads TGTGCCAGCAGTTATTATCCGGGACTCGGAGGGTCCTCGCCCCAGCATTTT.

This clonotype has a handful of counts. The gene calls are TRBV21-1 and TRBJ2-7; no DNA check was done on the table's D call, TRBD1. TRBV21-1 is given as a pseudogene. The CDR3 consists of 12 residues. The CDR3 reads CASTPPVYEQYV. CDR3 bases: TGTGCCAGCACTCCCCCCGTCTACGAGCAGTACGTC.

The genes are TRBV29-1 and TRBJ2-4, with 15 bases matching TRBD2. Germline-derived CDR1 and CDR2 are SQVTM and ANQGSEA. With 6 bases clipped from V and 2 bases from J, the junction kept 5 bases outside the gene matches. This CDR3 has 16 amino acids. DNA for the CDR3: TGCAGCGTCTTAGGGACTAGCGGGGGGCCCAAAAACATTCAGTACTTC. It specifies CSVLGTSGGPKNIQYF.

This clonotype was seen at least ten times. J is TRBJ2-7 and V is TRBV10-2; a weak D match, TRBD1 (6 bases). From germline, CDR1 is WSHSY and CDR2 SAAADI. V was clipped by 5 bases and J by 0 bases, with 8 bases between them. CDR3 length: 13 residues. CDR3 coding DNA: TGCGCCAGCAGTCCGGACAGCTCCTACGAGCAGTACGTC. It is translated as CASSPDSSYEQYV.

This clonotype came up many times. The rearrangement uses TRBV28 and TRBJ1-2; no clear D gene. The V gene lost 5 bases and the J gene lost 1 base, with 8 bases spanning the gap. The CDR3 spans 13 residues. Germline values: CDR1 MDHEN, CDR2 SYDVKM. As DNA, the CDR3 is TGTGCCAGCAGTAGTCTACATAACTATGGCTACACCTTC. Protein: CASSSLHNYGYTF.

This clonotype occurred a few times. This chain connects TRBV12-3 or TRBV12-4 to TRBJ2-7; TRBD2 is a possible D gene (5 bases). This CDR3 comprises 14 residues. Trimming removed 4 bases from V and 3 bases from J, with 13 bases in between. As DNA, the CDR3 is TGTGCCAGCAGTTCGTCGGGAACGATCTACGAGCAGTACTTC. Its translation: CASSSSGTIYEQYF.

This clonotype has a count of ten or more. This rearrangement joins TRBV6-1 to TRBJ1-1, with D unresolved. Trimming took 3 bases from V and 3 from J, leaving 8 bases between them. Germline CDR1 MNHNS, CDR2 SASEGT. CDR3 length: 13 amino acids. CDR3 nucleotides: TGTGCCAGCAGTGAGACAATCTACACTGAAGCTTTCTTT. It specifies CASSETIYTEAFF.

The table lists this clonotype with many counts. The J gene is TRBJ1-1, the V gene TRBV7-9; 8 nucleotides align to TRBD1. CDR3 length equals 14 residues. Unmatched junction bases numbered 6, after V lost 5 bases and J lost 4 bases. CDR1 and CDR2 (germline): SEHNR, FQNEAQ (reference sequence). In DNA, the CDR3 is TGTGCCAGCAGCCCACAGGGGGACAGCACTGAAGCTTTCTTT. This sequence encodes CASSPQGDSTEAFF. The whole variable domain, filled in from reference TRBV7-9 and TRBJ1-1, reads DTGVSQNPRHKITKRGQNVTFRCDPISEHNRLYWYRQTLGQGPEFLTYFQNEAQLEKSRLLSDRFSAERPKGSFSTLEIQRTEQGDSAMYLCASSPQGDSTEAFFGQGTRLTVV.

The rearrangement links TRBV25-1 to TRBJ2-1; possibly TRBD1 for D (6 bases). This CDR3 has 11 amino acids. V gave up 10 bases and J gave up 9 bases, with 13 bases separating them. The germline V gene has CDR1 MGHDK and CDR2 SYGVNS. The chain's CDR3 is CATSLGAEQFF. The CDR3 DNA is TGTGCCACCTCCCTGGGGGCTGAGCAGTTCTTC.

Many counts were recorded for this clonotype. The chain carries TRBV4-1 and TRBJ1-2; D uncertain. The CDR3 runs to 15 residues. In germline, CDR1 is MGHRA, CDR2 YSYEKL. The germline V and J ends were trimmed by 0 bases and 8 bases, with 16 bases remaining between them. The CDR3 DNA follows: TGCGCCAGCAGCCAAGATCGAGGTGAAGGAAACGGCTACACCTTC. This codes for CASSQDRGEGNGYTF.

This clonotype was detected only a few times. This chain joins TRBV5-8 and TRBJ1-2; possibly TRBD1 for D (5 bases). Trimming removed 2 bases from V and 4 bases from J, with 15 bases in between. The germline CDR1 and CDR2 sequences are SGHTS and YDEGEE. CDR3 length: 15 amino acids. In DNA, the CDR3 is TGTGCCAGCAGCTTCGGACCTCAGGGCTTCTATGGCTACACCTTC. Its translation: CASSFGPQGFYGYTF.

This clonotype was seen repeatedly, ten times or more. The chain carries TRBV6-4 and TRBJ2-3; D unresolved. The CDR3 loop spans 15 amino acids. V lost 0 bases and J lost 0, with 7 bases in between. Germline V lookup: CDR1 MRHNA, CDR2 SNTAGT. The CDR3 loop reads CASSDSADSTDTQYF. CDR3 coding DNA: TGTGCCAGCAGTGACTCTGCGGATAGCACAGATACGCAGTATTTT.

This clonotype was observed a few times. This sequence joins TRBV27 and TRBJ2-7; D is uncertain. The V end was cut by 3 bases, the J end by 6 bases, with 9 bases between. Germline CDR1 and CDR2: MNHEY and SMNVEV (reference sequence). This CDR3 is 12 amino acids long. The CDR3 region has the DNA TGTGCCAGCAGTTTGCCGTCGCGCGAGCAGTACTTC. Translating gives CASSLPSREQYF.